Sequencing of this TCR beta chain was carried out in a study of cytomegalovirus exposure and HLA in healthy donors. It was with 60 Vbeta and 13 Jbeta primers that the PCR ran. Sequencing was performed with immunoSEQ multiplex PCR; in TCRdb, only in-frame clones are kept and a portion is missing. Here the sample spans approximately 170,000 clones, about 82% being singletons. Concerning this clone: Its antigen is currently unknown.

The ends lost 1 base at V and 7 bases at J; junction bases unmatched: 12. The germline gives CDR1 SGHTA, CDR2 FQGNSA. This CDR3 spans 18 amino acids. Study-level results: Among TCR sequences, most were rare, though some public TCRs appeared in many donors.

Specimen: PBMCs. The chain recombines TRBV7-2 with TRBJ2-2, with 10 bases matching TRBD2. The sequence was collected from a male donor in good health and CMV-seronegative. The DNA for the CDR3 is TGTGCCAGCAGCTTAGGTCCCCCGGCTAGCGGGAGTAACGGGGAGCTGTTTTTT. Encoded protein: CASSLGPPASGSNGELFF.